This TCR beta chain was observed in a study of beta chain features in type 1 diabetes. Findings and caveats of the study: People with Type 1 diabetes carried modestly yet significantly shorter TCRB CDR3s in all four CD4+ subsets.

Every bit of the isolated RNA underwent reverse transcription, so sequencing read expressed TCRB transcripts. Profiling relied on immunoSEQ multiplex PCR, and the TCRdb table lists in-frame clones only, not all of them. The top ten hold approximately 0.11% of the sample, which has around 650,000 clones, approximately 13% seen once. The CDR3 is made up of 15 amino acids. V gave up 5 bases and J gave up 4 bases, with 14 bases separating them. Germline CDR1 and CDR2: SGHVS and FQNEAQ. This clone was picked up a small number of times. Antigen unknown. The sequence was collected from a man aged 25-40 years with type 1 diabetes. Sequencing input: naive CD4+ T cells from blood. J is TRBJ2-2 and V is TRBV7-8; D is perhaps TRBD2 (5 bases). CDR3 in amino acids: CASSPQPSPTGELFF. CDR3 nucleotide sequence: TGTGCCAGCAGCCCTCAACCTAGCCCCACCGGGGAGCTGTTTTTT. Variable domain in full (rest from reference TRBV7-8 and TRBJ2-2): GAGVSQSPRYKVAKRGQDVALRCDPISGHVSLFWYQQALGQGPEFLTYFQNEAQLDKSGLPSDRFFAERPEGSVSTLKIQRTQQEDSAVYLCASSPQPSPTGELFFGEGSRLTVL.